The entry that follows covers one TCR beta chain sequence. Its antigen has not been determined. Nothing much larger sits one base from this clone, and base qualities are not available. The sample contains more than one DNA sequence encoding this CDR3. V loses 1 base of germline sequence and J loses 3 bases, and the interval between the two ends is 6 bases. The CDR1 and CDR2 encoded by the germline V gene (reference sequence) are SEHNR and FQNEAQ. Spanning cysteine to phenylalanine, the CDR3 consists of 13 amino acids. Solely the CDR3 DNA is kept, with 39 bases framed from the first base. The sample comes from a study of blood T cell repertoires in COVID-19 (TCRdb year 2020). About the study as a whole: Recovered participants in ImmuneRACE Cohort 3 were defined by two consecutive negative NP/OP PCR tests, clearance by a healthcare professional, or resolution of symptoms. The collaborator samples originated in the United States, Italy and Spain and spanned the acute and convalescent phases of COVID-19. The material from the prospective study consisted of cDNA or gDNA derived from T cells, B-cell-depleted T cells, or PBMCs. Subjects who had been exposed to COVID-19, were actively infected with it, or had recovered from it provided the deeply sampled blood TCRbeta repertoires that made up the dataset. The repertoires were made available in a free public database intended to serve as a resource for research on the immune response to SARS-CoV-2. Samples were obtained from the ongoing ImmuneRACE study (first 160 participants) and from 1,254 subjects provided by 6 global collaborators. Nearly every sample came with metadata listing a de-identified subject ID, COVID-19 status, age in years and sex. Where available, HLA class I and class II types were taken from metadata supplied by the sample provider and were not determined by assay-based typing. On the study overall, not on this receptor specifically: How much clinical and demographic metadata was included differed by source and by participant, and the metadata was provided uncurated.

Enrolling through a virtual design, the prospective study's participants ranged in age from roughly 18 to 95 years and lived across around 25 United States geographic areas. In the prospective study, participants were assigned to cohorts based on the clinical history participants reported in a screening survey and a study questionnaire. Each participant in the prospective study had whole blood, serum and a nasopharyngeal or oropharyngeal swab collected by mobile phlebotomists. Participants in the prospective study had the option to provide additional blood draws and questionnaires over a roughly two-month period. Prospective study blood samples were shipped either frozen or at room temperature before DNA extraction. The immunoSEQ Assay, a bias-controlled multiplex PCR, was used to amplify TCRbeta CDR3 regions from genomic DNA. On the authors' methods: The number of nucleated cells in each sample was estimated from the amplification of reference gene primers within the assay. To quantify the absolute abundance of each unique TCRbeta CDR3 rearrangement, sequence reads were collapsed and filtered. Productive Simpson clonality was computed per sample as the square root of Simpson's diversity index over productive rearrangements. The table was pulled from immuneACCESS by TCRdb, which kept in-frame rearrangements only. Such tables lose some clones; where checked, under half of the loss comes from unresolved V genes, and the rest has no known cause. V, J and clone size are those of that table, while D and trimming were read from the DNA. The sample includes about 190,000 clones, with around 87% observed a single time. 20% to 25% of the sample rests with the top ten.

In this chain, TRBV7-9 is recombined with TRBJ1-1, and possibly TRBD1, on 5 matching bases. The receptor comes from a middle-aged woman in a cohort exposed to, infected with or recovered from COVID-19 (not recorded which). Sequencing was done on a sample of PBMCs or T cells enriched from blood (not recorded which). CDR3 sequence: CASSLGTHTEAFF. The sequenced DNA: TGTGCCAGCAGCTTAGGGACACACACTGAAGCTTTCTTT.